Listed here is a single T cell receptor beta chain. Its antigen is currently unknown. Profiling relied on immunoSEQ multiplex PCR, and the TCRdb table lists in-frame clones only, not all of them. In the table there are 100,000 or so clones, about 88% of which are singletons. The V gene lost 7 bases and the J gene lost 3 bases, with 22 bases spanning the gap. The CDR3 has 17 amino acids. CDR1 is SGHRS and CDR2 is YFSETQ in the germline V gene. This sample was taken from a study of cytomegalovirus exposure and HLA in healthy donors. Points from the study as a whole: The classifier, whose performance was assessed in both the original and validation cohorts, reportedly diagnosed cytomegalovirus status with high specificity and sensitivity.

Sample: PBMCs. The genes are TRBV5-1 and TRBJ1-4; D gene ambiguous. The receptor was isolated from a man between 18 and 35 years old in good health and CMV-seropositive. Here the CDR3 reads CASGGRPTSKSNEKLFF. For the CDR3, the DNA is TGCGCCAGCGGAGGTAGGCCCACGTCCAAATCTAATGAAAAACTGTTTTTT.